This T cell receptor (beta chain) was observed in a study of CD8 T cells in ankylosing spondylitis. General study points: Disease-linked clones had a CD8+ phenotype and relatively low frequency in peripheral blood. A motif of eight highly homologous TCR beta variants was seen as apparently characteristic of ankylosing spondylitis blood. From matched ankylosing spondylitis synovial fluid, disease-linked clones were reportedly recovered at significantly enriched levels.

As for this clonotype: Its antigen is currently unknown.

The CDR3 loop spans 13 amino acids. Germline-derived CDR1 and CDR2 are GTSNPN and SVGIG (reference sequence). The ends lost 2 bases at V and 11 bases at J; junction bases unmatched: 10. MiXCR, run by TCRdb on the 5' RACE reads, gives a single entry per CDR3 protein. The sample carries approximately 290,000 distinct CDR3 sequences, around 20% recorded once. This rearrangement joins TRBV30 to TRBJ2-5, with 8 bases fitting TRBD2. The source material was blood, either unsorted or a sorted T cell fraction (not recorded which). The origin of this receptor is a female donor with ankylosing spondylitis or in good health (not recorded which). This CDR3 reads CAWSKEAGVSQYF. DNA for the CDR3: TGTGCCTGGAGTAAGGAAGCGGGAGTCTCGCAGTACTTC.